A selection of T cell receptor beta chains follows, all from one sample in a study of T cell responses to AZD1222 COVID-19 vaccine. The assay was immunoSEQ multiplex PCR, and TCRdb's table has in-frame clones only and misses some. The sample lists about 120,000 clones; roughly 91% were seen once. The material sequenced was peripheral blood, taken 28 days after the second AZD1222 dose. These receptors came from an adult who received the AZD1222 COVID-19 vaccine. The CDR3 runs from the conserved cysteine through the conserved F or W. The order of the fields is V gene, J gene, D gene, clone size, CDR3 DNA, CDR3 protein. A D gene is named only where the DNA matches it firmly. Rows give clone size only sometimes, using once, few, many, or a class for an expanded clone.

TRBV4-3,TRBJ1-5,.,.,TGCGCCAGCAGCCAAGATAGGGGTCAGCCCCAGCATTTT,CASSQDRGQPQHF
TRBV7-9,TRBJ2-7,TRBD2,.,TGTGCCAGCAGCTCCCCCCGACTAGCGGGAGGGAGCTCCTACGAGCAGTACTTC,CASSSPRLAGGSSYEQYF
TRBV3-1/TRBV3-2,TRBJ1-4,.,.,TGTGCCAGCAGCCAGGTCAAGGGGGTGATCCCCAGCCGGGAGATGGAAAAACTGTTTTTT,CASSQVKGVIPSREMEKLFF
TRBV9,TRBJ2-2,TRBD2,.,TGTGCCAGCAGTGCGGGGGGGCGAGGCACCGGGGAGCTGTTTTTT,CASSAGGRGTGELFF
TRBV7-2,TRBJ1-1,.,.,TGTGCCAGCAGCTTAGCTGGAGGGTACACTGATGCTTTCTTT,CASSLAGGYTDAFF
TRBV4-1,TRBJ1-2,TRBD1,.,TGCGCCAGCAGCCAAGGGGACAGGGGAGTAATTTCCTATGGCTACACCTTC,CASSQGDRGVISYGYTF
TRBV29-1,TRBJ2-1,.,.,TGCAGCGTTGGGGGTTTGGGGGGCTCCTACAATGAGCAGTTCTTC,CSVGGLGGSYNEQFF
TRBV18,TRBJ1-6,.,.,TGTGCCAGCTCACCATATTCGGGACAAAATAATTCACCCCTCCACTTT,CASSPYSGQNNSPLHF
TRBV7-3,TRBJ2-2,.,.,TGTGCCAGCAGCTCGACACCGAACACCGGGGAGCTGTTTTTT,CASSSTPNTGELFF
TRBV19,TRBJ2-2,.,.,TGTGCCAGTAGTATTCGTGGGCATCCCGGGGAGCTGTTTTTT,CASSIRGHPGELFF
TRBV18,TRBJ1-5,.,.,TGTGCCAGCTCACCGGGAGGGGATAGCAATCAGCCCCAGCATTTT,CASSPGGDSNQPQHF
TRBV4-3,TRBJ2-7,TRBD1,.,TGCGCCAGCAGCCAAGGAGACCAGGGGGCCTACGAGCAGTACTTC,CASSQGDQGAYEQYF
TRBV2,TRBJ1-2,.,.,TGTGCCAGTGGGGGCCGTGGATACTATGGCTACACCTTC,CASGGRGYYGYTF
TRBV4-3,TRBJ2-3,TRBD1,few,TGCGCCAGCAGCCAAGAATGGGACAGCAGCACAGATACGCAGTATTTT,CASSQEWDSSTDTQYF
TRBV2,TRBJ1-1,.,few,TGTGCCAGCAGTGAAATCACTGAAGCTTTCTTT,CASSEITEAFF
TRBV15,TRBJ2-7,TRBD2,.,TGTGCCACCAGCCGAGCGGGGTACTACGAGCAGTACTTC,CATSRAGYYEQYF
TRBV28,TRBJ2-5,.,.,TGTGCCAGCCTTACAACCGCCCAAGAGACCCAGTACTTC,CASLTTAQETQYF
TRBV19,TRBJ1-4,.,.,TGTGCCAGTAGTGACAGTTCGAGGGAAAAACTGTTTTTT,CASSDSSREKLFF
TRBV4-1,TRBJ1-5,TRBD1,.,TGCGCCAGCAGTCATGGGACAGGGTACAATCAGCCCCAGCATTTT,CASSHGTGYNQPQHF
TRBV11-2,TRBJ1-1,.,.,TGTGCCAGCAGCTTAGCAGGGATGAACACTGAAGCTTTCTTT,CASSLAGMNTEAFF
TRBV7-8,TRBJ1-3,.,once,TGTGCCAGCAGCCTAAGCAGGGCCACGGACACCATATATTTT,CASSLSRATDTIYF
TRBV7-8,TRBJ1-6,.,.,TGTGCCAGCAGCCTAAATGAGGTTTCCCTCCACTTT,CASSLNEVSLHF
TRBV11-2,TRBJ1-6,TRBD1,.,TGTGCCAGCAGCTCAACAGGGGTTTCACCCCTCCACTTT,CASSSTGVSPLHF
TRBV9,TRBJ2-1,TRBD1,.,TGTGCCAGCAGCCTTCGGACAGGGTTGAACAATGAGCAGTTCTTC,CASSLRTGLNNEQFF
TRBV9,TRBJ2-3,.,.,TGTGCCAGCAGCTCTCAACCCGCGGCGCAGTATTTT,CASSSQPAAQYF
TRBV10-2,TRBJ2-2,TRBD1,.,TGCGCCAGCGGGACAGGGGGCCGGACCGGGGAGCTGTTTTTT,CASGTGGRTGELFF
TRBV6-5,TRBJ2-7,TRBD2,.,TGTGCCAGCACGGCCGAGACTAGCGGCCCCTACGAGCAGTACTTC,CASTAETSGPYEQYF
TRBV30,TRBJ2-5,TRBD2,.,TGTGCCTCCCCCGCTAGCGGGAGTTTGGAGACCCAGTACTTC,CASPASGSLETQYF
TRBV27,TRBJ2-7,.,.,TGTGCCAGCAGCTGGGGTCAAACCTACGAGCAGTACTTC,CASSWGQTYEQYF